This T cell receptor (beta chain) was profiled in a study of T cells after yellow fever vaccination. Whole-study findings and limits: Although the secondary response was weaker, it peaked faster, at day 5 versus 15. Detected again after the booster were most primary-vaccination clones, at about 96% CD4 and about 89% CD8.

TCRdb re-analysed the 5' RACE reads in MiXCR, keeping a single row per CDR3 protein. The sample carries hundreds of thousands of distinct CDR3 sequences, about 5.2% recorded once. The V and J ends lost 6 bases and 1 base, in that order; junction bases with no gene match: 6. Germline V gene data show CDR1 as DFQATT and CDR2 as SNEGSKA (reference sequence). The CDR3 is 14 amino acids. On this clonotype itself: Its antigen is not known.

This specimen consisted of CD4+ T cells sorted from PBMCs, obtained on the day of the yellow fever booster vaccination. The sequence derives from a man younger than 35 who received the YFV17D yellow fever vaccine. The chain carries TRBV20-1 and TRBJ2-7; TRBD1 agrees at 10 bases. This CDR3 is CSAGLGQGSYEQYF. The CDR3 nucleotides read TGCAGTGCGGGACTGGGACAGGGGTCCTACGAGCAGTACTTC.